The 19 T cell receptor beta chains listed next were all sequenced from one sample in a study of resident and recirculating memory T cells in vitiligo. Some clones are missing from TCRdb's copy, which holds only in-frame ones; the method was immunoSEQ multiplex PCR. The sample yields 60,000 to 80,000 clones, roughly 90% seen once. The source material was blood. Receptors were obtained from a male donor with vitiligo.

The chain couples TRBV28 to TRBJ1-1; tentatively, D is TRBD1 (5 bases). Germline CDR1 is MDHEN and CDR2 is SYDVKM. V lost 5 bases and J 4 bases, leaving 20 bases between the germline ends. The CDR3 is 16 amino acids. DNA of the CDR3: TGTGCCAGCAGTACTCCGGGACGGCCCGGGGGCACTGAAGCTTTCTTT. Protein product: CASSTPGRPGGTEAFF.

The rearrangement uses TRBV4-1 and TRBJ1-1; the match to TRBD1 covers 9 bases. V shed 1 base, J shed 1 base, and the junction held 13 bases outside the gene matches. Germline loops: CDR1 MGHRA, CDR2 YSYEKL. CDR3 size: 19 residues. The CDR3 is CASSQAGTGLRTGNTEAFF. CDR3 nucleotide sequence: TGCGCCAGCAGCCAAGCCGGGACAGGGTTAAGGACTGGGAACACTGAAGCTTTCTTT.

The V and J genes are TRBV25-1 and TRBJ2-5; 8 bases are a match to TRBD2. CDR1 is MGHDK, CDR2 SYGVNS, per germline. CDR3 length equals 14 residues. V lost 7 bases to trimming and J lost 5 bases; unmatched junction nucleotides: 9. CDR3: CASTGTGGSETQYF. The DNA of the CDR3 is TGTGCCAGCACTGGAACGGGGGGGTCCGAGACCCAGTACTTC.

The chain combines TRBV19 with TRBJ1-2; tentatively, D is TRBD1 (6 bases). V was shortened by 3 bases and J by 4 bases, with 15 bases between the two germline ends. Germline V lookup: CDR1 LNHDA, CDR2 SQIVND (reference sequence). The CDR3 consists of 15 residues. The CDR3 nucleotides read TGTGCCAGTAGTATCCTACAGGGCCAAGGCTATGGCTACACCTTC. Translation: CASSILQGQGYGYTF.

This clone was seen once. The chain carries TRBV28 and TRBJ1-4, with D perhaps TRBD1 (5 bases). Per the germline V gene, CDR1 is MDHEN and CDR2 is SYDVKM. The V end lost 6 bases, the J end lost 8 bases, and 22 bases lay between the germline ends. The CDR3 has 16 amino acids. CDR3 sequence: CASSESFGAYGEKLFF. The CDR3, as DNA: TGTGCCAGCAGCGAATCCTTTGGGGCCTACGGCGAAAAACTGTTTTTT.

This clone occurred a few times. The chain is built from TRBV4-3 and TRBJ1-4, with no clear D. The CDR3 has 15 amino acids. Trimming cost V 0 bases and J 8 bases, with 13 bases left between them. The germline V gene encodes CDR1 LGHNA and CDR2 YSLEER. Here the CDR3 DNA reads TGCGCCAGCAGCCAAGAGATCAGGCTTAACGAAAAACTGTTTTTT. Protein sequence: CASSQEIRLNEKLFF.

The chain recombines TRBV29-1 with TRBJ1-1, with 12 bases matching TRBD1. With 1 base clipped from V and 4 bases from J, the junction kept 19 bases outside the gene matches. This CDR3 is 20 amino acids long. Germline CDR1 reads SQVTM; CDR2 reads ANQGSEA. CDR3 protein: CSVEGRRSRDRGRIGTEAFF. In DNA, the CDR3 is TGCAGCGTTGAAGGTCGAAGATCCCGGGACAGGGGGCGCATCGGCACTGAAGCTTTCTTT.

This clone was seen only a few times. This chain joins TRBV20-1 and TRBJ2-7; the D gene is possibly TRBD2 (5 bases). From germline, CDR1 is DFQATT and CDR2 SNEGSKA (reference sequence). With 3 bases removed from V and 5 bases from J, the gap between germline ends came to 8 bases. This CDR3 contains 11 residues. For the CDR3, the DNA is TGCAGTGCTAGGAACGGGAACGAGCAGTACTTC. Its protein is CSARNGNEQYF.

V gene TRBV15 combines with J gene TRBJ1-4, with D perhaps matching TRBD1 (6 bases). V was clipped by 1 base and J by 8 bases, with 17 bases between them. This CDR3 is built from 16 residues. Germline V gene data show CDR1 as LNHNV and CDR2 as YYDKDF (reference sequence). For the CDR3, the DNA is TGTGCCACCAGCAGAGCCTCCAGGGGTATACAAGAAAAACTGTTTTTT. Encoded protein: CATSRASRGIQEKLFF.

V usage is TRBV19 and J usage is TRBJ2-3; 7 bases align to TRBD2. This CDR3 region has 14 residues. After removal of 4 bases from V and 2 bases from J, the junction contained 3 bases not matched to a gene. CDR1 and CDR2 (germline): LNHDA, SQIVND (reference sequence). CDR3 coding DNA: TGTGCCAGTAGTAGTACTAGCGCCACAGATACGCAGTATTTT. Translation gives CASSSTSATDTQYF.

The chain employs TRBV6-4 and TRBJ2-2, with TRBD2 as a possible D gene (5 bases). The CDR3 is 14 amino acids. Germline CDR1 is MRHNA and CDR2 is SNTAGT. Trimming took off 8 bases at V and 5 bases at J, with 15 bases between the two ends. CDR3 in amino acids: CASREGRATGELFF. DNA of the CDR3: TGTGCCAGCCGCGAGGGTCGGGCGACCGGGGAGCTGTTTTTT.

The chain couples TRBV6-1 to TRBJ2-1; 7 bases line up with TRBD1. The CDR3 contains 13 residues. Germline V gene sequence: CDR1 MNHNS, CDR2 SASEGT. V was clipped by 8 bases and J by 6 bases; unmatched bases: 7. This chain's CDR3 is CASDEGQANEQFF. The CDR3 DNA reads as TGTGCCAGCGACGAAGGACAGGCCAATGAGCAGTTCTTC.

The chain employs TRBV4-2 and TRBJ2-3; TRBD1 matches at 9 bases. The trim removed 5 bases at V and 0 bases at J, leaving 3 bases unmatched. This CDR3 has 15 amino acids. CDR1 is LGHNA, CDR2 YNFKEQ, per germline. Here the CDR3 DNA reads TGTGCCAGCAGCTCACAGGGGGCCAGCACAGATACGCAGTATTTT. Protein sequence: CASSSQGASTDTQYF.

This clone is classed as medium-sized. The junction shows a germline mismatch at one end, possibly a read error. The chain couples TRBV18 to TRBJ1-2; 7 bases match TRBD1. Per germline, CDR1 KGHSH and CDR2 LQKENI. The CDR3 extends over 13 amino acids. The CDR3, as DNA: TGTGCCAGCTCATCACCGGGGACAGACGGCTACACCTTC. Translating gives CASSSPGTDGYTF.

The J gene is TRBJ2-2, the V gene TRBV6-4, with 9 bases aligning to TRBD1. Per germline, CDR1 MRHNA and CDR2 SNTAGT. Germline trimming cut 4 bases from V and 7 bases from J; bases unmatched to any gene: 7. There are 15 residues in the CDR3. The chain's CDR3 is CASSGEETGGGELFF. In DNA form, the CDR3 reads TGTGCCAGCAGTGGCGAAGAGACAGGGGGCGGGGAGCTGTTTTTT.

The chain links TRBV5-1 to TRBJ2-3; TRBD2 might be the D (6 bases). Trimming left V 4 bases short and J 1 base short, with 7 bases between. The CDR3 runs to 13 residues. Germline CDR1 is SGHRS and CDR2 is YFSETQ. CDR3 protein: CASSTGGTDTQYF. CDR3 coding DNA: TGCGCCAGCAGCACGGGGGGCACAGATACGCAGTATTTT. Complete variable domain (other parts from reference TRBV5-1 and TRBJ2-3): KAGVTQTPRYLIKTRGQQVTLSCSPISGHRSVSWYQQTPGQGLQFLFEYFSETQRNKGNFPGRFSGRQFSNSRSEMNVSTLELGDSALYLCASSTGGTDTQYFGPGTRLTVL.

The CDR3 DNA follows: TGTGCCATCAGTGTCTTAGCGGGGGGGACAGATACGCAGTATTTT. Translated, it gives CAISVLAGGTDTQYF. The chain carries TRBV10-3 and TRBJ2-3, with TRBD2 matching over 11 bases. With V trimmed by 4 bases and J by 3 bases, 3 bases remained unmatched. Germline values: CDR1 ENHRY, CDR2 SYGVKD. The CDR3 length is 15 residues.

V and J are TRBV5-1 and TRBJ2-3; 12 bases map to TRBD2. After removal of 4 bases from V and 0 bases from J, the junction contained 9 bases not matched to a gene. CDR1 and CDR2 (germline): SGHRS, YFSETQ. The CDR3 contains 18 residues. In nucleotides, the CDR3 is TGCGCCAGCAGCATCTCACTAGCGGGGGGAACTAGCACAGATACGCAGTATTTT. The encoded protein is CASSISLAGGTSTDTQYF.

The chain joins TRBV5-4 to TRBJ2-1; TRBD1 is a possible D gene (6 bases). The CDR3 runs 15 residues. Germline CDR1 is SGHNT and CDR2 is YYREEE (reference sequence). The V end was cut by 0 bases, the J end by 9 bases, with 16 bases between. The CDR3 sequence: CASSLEAGVLGEQFF. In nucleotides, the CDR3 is TGTGCCAGCAGCTTGGAAGCAGGGGTTTTGGGTGAGCAGTTCTTC.